This T cell receptor beta chain was sequenced in a study of T-cell reconstitution after alpha-beta-depleted transplantation in children. General observations from the study: The main origin of T-cell counts and diversity one year after transplant was newly produced T cells. Several hundred expanded graft clones reportedly were the source of alpha-beta T cells about two months after transplant. TCRbeta diversity was high at day 60 in some patients (a result of surviving recipient T cells and thymic progenitors).

Unique molecular identifiers were used in preparing the TCRbeta library. One entry per CDR3 protein, called by TCRdb with MiXCR from the PCR reads. Of under 750,000 distinct CDR3 sequences listed, 23% were seen once; the top ten hold roughly an eighth. Germline CDR1 SGHRS, CDR2 YFSETQ. There are 17 residues in the CDR3. With 1 base clipped from V and 4 bases from J, the junction kept 9 bases outside the gene matches. This clonotype occurred many times. Its cognate antigen is unknown. The material was PBMCs, mostly from graft donor cells, obtained 360 days after TCRalphabeta/CD19-depleted stem cell transplant. The chain couples TRBV5-1 to TRBJ2-3, with 10 bases identical to TRBD2. The sequence was obtained from a boy younger than two who had a stem cell transplant for acute myeloid leukemia, so the T cells may come from the graft donor. The CDR3 sequence is CASSLMVRTSGADTQYF. The CDR3, as DNA: TGCGCCAGCAGCTTGATGGTCCGGACTAGCGGCGCAGATACGCAGTATTTT.